These T cell receptor beta chains were read from a single sample in a study of regulatory T cells in long-lasting Graves disease. Via MiXCR, TCRdb re-called the multiplex PCR reads, giving one row per CDR3 protein. Here the sample spans about 340,000 distinct CDR3 sequences, around 19% being singletons. Sequencing used peripheral blood mononuclear cells (PBMCs), obtained when the disease was refractory, from a patient treated with antithyroid drugs. The receptor source for this set is a female donor with Graves disease. Both conserved end residues are part of each CDR3. Each record gives: D gene, clone size, J gene, V gene, CDR3 protein, CDR3 DNA. The D gene is left open where the match is weak. Clone size is not always given. Where it is, it says once, few, many or a class for expanded clones.

d_gene: NA; abundance: many; j_gene: TRBJ1-1; v_gene: TRBV6-2/TRBV6-3; CDR3aa: CASKGRYTEAFF; CDR3nt: TGTGCCAGCAAAGGCCGGTACACTGAAGCTTTCTTT
d_gene: NA; abundance: many; j_gene: TRBJ1-2; v_gene: TRBV24-1; CDR3aa: CATSDSTELANYGYTF; CDR3nt: TGTGCCACCAGTGACTCGACAGAACTTGCTAACTATGGCTACACCTTC
d_gene: NA; abundance: NA; j_gene: TRBJ1-1; v_gene: TRBV18; CDR3aa: CASSPPHIRNTEAFF; CDR3nt: TGTGCCAGCTCACCACCTCATATTAGGAACACTGAAGCTTTCTTT
d_gene: NA; abundance: few; j_gene: TRBJ1-4; v_gene: TRBV4-1; CDR3aa: CASSQVPGRNEDEKLFF; CDR3nt: TGCGCCAGCAGCCAAGTGCCCGGGAGGAACGAGGATGAAAAACTGTTTTTT
d_gene: NA; abundance: NA; j_gene: TRBJ2-7; v_gene: TRBV12-3/TRBV12-4; CDR3aa: CASGRRSSYEQYF; CDR3nt: TGTGCCAGCGGGCGGCGAAGCTCCTACGAGCAGTACTTC
d_gene: NA; abundance: few; j_gene: TRBJ2-7; v_gene: TRBV4-1; CDR3aa: CASSQSPGTNSYEQYF; CDR3nt: TGCGCCAGCAGCCAATCCCCCGGGACAAATTCCTACGAGCAGTACTTC
d_gene: TRBD1; abundance: NA; j_gene: TRBJ2-2; v_gene: TRBV5-1; CDR3aa: CASSFRTGSNTGELFF; CDR3nt: TGCGCCAGCAGCTTTAGGACAGGATCGAACACCGGGGAGCTGTTTTTT
d_gene: NA; abundance: many; j_gene: TRBJ2-5; v_gene: TRBV5-5; CDR3aa: CASSLGVSYGQETQYF; CDR3nt: TGTGCCAGCAGCTTGGGCGTTAGCTATGGACAAGAGACCCAGTACTTC
d_gene: TRBD1; abundance: many; j_gene: TRBJ1-1; v_gene: TRBV6-2/TRBV6-3; CDR3aa: CASSYRGQGTEAFF; CDR3nt: TGTGCCAGCAGTTACCGTGGACAGGGTACTGAAGCTTTCTTT
d_gene: TRBD2; abundance: many; j_gene: TRBJ2-7; v_gene: TRBV15; CDR3aa: CATSRASGSPRGYEQYF; CDR3nt: TGTGCCACCAGCAGAGCTAGCGGGAGCCCCCGTGGCTACGAGCAGTACTTC
d_gene: NA; abundance: many; j_gene: TRBJ1-4; v_gene: TRBV3-1; CDR3aa: CASRRRGTVGNNEKLFF; CDR3nt: TGTGCCAGCAGGAGGAGGGGAACAGTCGGGAACAATGAAAAACTGTTTTTT
d_gene: TRBD1; abundance: NA; j_gene: TRBJ2-7; v_gene: TRBV29-1; CDR3aa: CSADRDGEQYF; CDR3nt: TGCAGCGCGGACAGGGATGGCGAGCAGTACTTC
d_gene: NA; abundance: NA; j_gene: TRBJ1-5; v_gene: TRBV5-1; CDR3aa: CASSLEYRESGQPQHF; CDR3nt: TGCGCCAGCAGCTTAGAGTACAGGGAGTCCGGTCAGCCCCAGCATTTT
d_gene: NA; abundance: NA; j_gene: TRBJ1-4; v_gene: TRBV4-1; CDR3aa: CASSQGRGGTNEKLFF; CDR3nt: TGCGCCAGCAGCCAAGGGCGGGGGGGTACTAATGAAAAACTGTTTTTT
d_gene: TRBD2; abundance: few; j_gene: TRBJ2-5; v_gene: TRBV19; CDR3aa: CASSISPTWRELETQYF; CDR3nt: TGTGCCAGTAGTATATCCCCGACCTGGCGGGAGTTGGAGACCCAGTACTTC
d_gene: TRBD1; abundance: NA; j_gene: TRBJ1-1; v_gene: TRBV11-2; CDR3aa: CASSLVQGARTEAFF; CDR3nt: TGTGCCAGCAGCTTAGTGCAGGGGGCTCGCACTGAAGCTTTCTTT
d_gene: NA; abundance: many; j_gene: TRBJ1-2; v_gene: TRBV28; CDR3aa: CASSSGLRGYTF; CDR3nt: TGTGCCAGCAGTTCCGGTCTACGAGGCTACACCTTC
d_gene: NA; abundance: many; j_gene: TRBJ1-5; v_gene: TRBV2; CDR3aa: CASRLERMLRNQPQHF; CDR3nt: TGTGCCAGCAGGTTGGAACGTATGCTGAGGAATCAGCCCCAGCATTTT
d_gene: NA; abundance: NA; j_gene: TRBJ1-3; v_gene: TRBV10-3; CDR3aa: CATTQGVSGNTIYF; CDR3nt: TGTGCCACAACTCAGGGAGTCTCTGGAAACACCATATATTTT
d_gene: NA; abundance: few; j_gene: TRBJ2-7; v_gene: TRBV19; CDR3aa: CASSINRNPYEQYF; CDR3nt: TGTGCCAGTAGTATTAACAGGAACCCCTACGAGCAGTACTTC
d_gene: NA; abundance: many; j_gene: TRBJ1-1; v_gene: TRBV6-5; CDR3aa: CASSYSDLNTEAFF; CDR3nt: TGTGCCAGCAGTTACTCAGATTTGAACACTGAAGCTTTCTTT
d_gene: NA; abundance: NA; j_gene: TRBJ2-1; v_gene: TRBV18; CDR3aa: CASSPPGVNEQFF; CDR3nt: TGTGCCAGCTCACCACCAGGGGTGAATGAGCAGTTCTTC
d_gene: NA; abundance: few; j_gene: TRBJ1-2; v_gene: TRBV5-4; CDR3aa: CASSLEAGNYGYTF; CDR3nt: TGTGCCAGCAGCTTGGAAGCGGGGAACTATGGCTACACCTTC
d_gene: TRBD2; abundance: few; j_gene: TRBJ2-7; v_gene: TRBV12-3/TRBV12-4; CDR3aa: CASLGGRALYEQYF; CDR3nt: TGTGCCAGCCTCGGCGGGAGAGCTCTCTACGAGCAGTACTTC
d_gene: NA; abundance: NA; j_gene: TRBJ1-4; v_gene: TRBV6-5; CDR3aa: CASSSTGPSELFF; CDR3nt: TGTGCCAGCAGTTCAACGGGGCCGTCGGAACTGTTTTTT